The rows below give T cell receptor beta chains drawn from one sample of a study of cytomegalovirus exposure and HLA in healthy donors. Libraries were prepared by immunoSEQ multiplex PCR; TCRdb keeps only in-frame clonotypes and omits some of them. The table includes 150,000 to 200,000 clones, roughly 87% detected once. Sample: PBMCs. Every receptor here comes from a boy aged 2-9 years in good health and CMV-seronegative. CDR3s include the opening cysteine and the closing phenylalanine or tryptophan. A D gene is named only where the DNA matches it firmly. Size is omitted from some rows. Given values are once, few, many or a class for expanded clones.

D gene: TRBD2; J gene: TRBJ2-5; clone size: -; V gene: TRBV7-3; CDR3 DNA: TGTGCCAGCAGCTTTAGCGGGGGTGGGGAGACCCAGTACTTC; CDR3 protein: CASSFSGGGETQYF
D gene: -; J gene: TRBJ1-4; clone size: -; V gene: TRBV9; CDR3 DNA: TGTGCCAGCAGCGTAGGGTTTGGCCGGGATGAAAAACTGTTTTTT; CDR3 protein: CASSVGFGRDEKLFF
D gene: TRBD2; J gene: TRBJ2-3; clone size: -; V gene: TRBV6-4; CDR3 DNA: TGTGCCAGCAGTGACTCTAGCGGGGGGGCAGATACGCAGTATTTT; CDR3 protein: CASSDSSGGADTQYF
D gene: -; J gene: TRBJ2-3; clone size: -; V gene: TRBV7-7; CDR3 DNA: TGTGCCAGCAGCCCAGGATTCACAGATACGCAGTATTTT; CDR3 protein: CASSPGFTDTQYF
D gene: TRBD2; J gene: TRBJ2-1; clone size: -; V gene: TRBV10-1; CDR3 DNA: TGCGCCAGCAGGCCAGTAGCGGGAGACCCCTGCAATGAGCAGTTCTTC; CDR3 protein: CASRPVAGDPCNEQFF
D gene: TRBD2; J gene: TRBJ2-3; clone size: few; V gene: TRBV15; CDR3 DNA: TGTGCCACCAGCAGAGTCACTAGCGGGAGTGACGAAGATACGCAGTATTTT; CDR3 protein: CATSRVTSGSDEDTQYF
D gene: TRBD2; J gene: TRBJ2-3; clone size: -; V gene: TRBV7-9; CDR3 DNA: TGTGCCAGCAGCTTACTTAGCGGGGGGGCCTTTGTAGATACGCAGTATTTT; CDR3 protein: CASSLLSGGAFVDTQYF
D gene: -; J gene: TRBJ2-5; clone size: -; V gene: TRBV6-5; CDR3 DNA: TGTGCCAGCAGGCTAGGGCTTGCGGGGACCCAGTACTTC; CDR3 protein: CASRLGLAGTQYF
D gene: TRBD2; J gene: TRBJ2-3; clone size: -; V gene: TRBV9; CDR3 DNA: TGTGCCAGCAGCAAGGGAACTCTAGCGGGGGCCACAGATACGCAGTATTTT; CDR3 protein: CASSKGTLAGATDTQYF
D gene: -; J gene: TRBJ1-1; clone size: -; V gene: TRBV27; CDR3 DNA: TGTGCCAGCAGTTTATCTCCAGGGAAGGGAACTGAAGCTTTCTTT; CDR3 protein: CASSLSPGKGTEAFF
D gene: TRBD2; J gene: TRBJ2-1; clone size: -; V gene: TRBV11-2; CDR3 DNA: TGTGCCAGCAGCTTAGAAGGGACTAGCGGGACACCTCAGTTCTTC; CDR3 protein: CASSLEGTSGTPQFF
D gene: TRBD1; J gene: TRBJ2-1; clone size: -; V gene: TRBV5-8; CDR3 DNA: TGTGCCAGCAGCTCGGGACAGGGGAGGAATGAGCAGTTCTTC; CDR3 protein: CASSSGQGRNEQFF
D gene: TRBD2; J gene: TRBJ2-7; clone size: few; V gene: TRBV30; CDR3 DNA: TGTGCCTGGAGAGCACTAGCGGGCTACGAGCAGTACTTC; CDR3 protein: CAWRALAGYEQYF
D gene: -; J gene: TRBJ2-1; clone size: -; V gene: TRBV5-4; CDR3 DNA: TGTGCCAGCACCTCCTCAGAGGACTACAATGAGCAGTTCTTC; CDR3 protein: CASTSSEDYNEQFF
D gene: TRBD1; J gene: TRBJ1-5; clone size: -; V gene: TRBV28; CDR3 DNA: TGTGCCAGCAGTTTCCTTAGACAGGGTTTGGGTCAGCCCCAGCATTTT; CDR3 protein: CASSFLRQGLGQPQHF
D gene: -; J gene: TRBJ1-5; clone size: -; V gene: TRBV19; CDR3 DNA: TGTGCCAGTAGTATAGGAACCCTTCGGCAGGGGAATCAGCCCCAGCATTTT; CDR3 protein: CASSIGTLRQGNQPQHF
D gene: -; J gene: TRBJ2-7; clone size: -; V gene: TRBV15; CDR3 DNA: TGTGCCACCAGCAGAGATCAGGGGATACCCCTGGAGCAGTACTTC; CDR3 protein: CATSRDQGIPLEQYF
D gene: -; J gene: TRBJ1-3; clone size: -; V gene: TRBV28; CDR3 DNA: TGTGCCAGCAGTTTAGGTCAGGGCTCTGGAAACACCATATATTTT; CDR3 protein: CASSLGQGSGNTIYF
D gene: TRBD1; J gene: TRBJ2-3; clone size: -; V gene: TRBV7-9; CDR3 DNA: TGTGCCAGCAGCGCCCGACAGGGATACACAGATACGCAGTATTTT; CDR3 protein: CASSARQGYTDTQYF
D gene: -; J gene: TRBJ1-2; clone size: -; V gene: TRBV29-1; CDR3 DNA: TGCAGCGTTGACGGGGTTCCCCATAACTATGGCTACACCTTC; CDR3 protein: CSVDGVPHNYGYTF
D gene: TRBD2; J gene: TRBJ2-7; clone size: -; V gene: TRBV28; CDR3 DNA: TGTGCCAGCAGTTTACCCCCCCTAGCGGGATACTACGAGCAGTACTTC; CDR3 protein: CASSLPPLAGYYEQYF
D gene: -; J gene: TRBJ1-3; clone size: -; V gene: TRBV21-1; CDR3 DNA: TGTGCCAGCAGCAAAGGCCAGGCACTTTCTGGAAACACCATATATTTT; CDR3 protein: CASSKGQALSGNTIYF
D gene: -; J gene: TRBJ1-1; clone size: -; V gene: TRBV29-1; CDR3 DNA: TGCAGCGTTGGGGGGCCAACTGAAGCTTTCTTT; CDR3 protein: CSVGGPTEAFF
D gene: TRBD1; J gene: TRBJ1-2; clone size: -; V gene: TRBV6-1; CDR3 DNA: TGTGCCAGCAGTGATGCCGACAGGGGACCCTATGGCTACACCTTC; CDR3 protein: CASSDADRGPYGYTF
D gene: -; J gene: TRBJ1-4; clone size: -; V gene: TRBV6-1; CDR3 DNA: TGTGCCAGCAGTGAAGGCGTCCGACAAACTAATGAAAAACTGTTTTTT; CDR3 protein: CASSEGVRQTNEKLFF
D gene: -; J gene: TRBJ1-6; clone size: -; V gene: TRBV6-5; CDR3 DNA: TGTGCCAGCAGACTCCAGGGGCCTAATTCACCCCTCCACTTT; CDR3 protein: CASRLQGPNSPLHF
D gene: -; J gene: TRBJ1-2; clone size: -; V gene: TRBV25-1; CDR3 DNA: TGTGCCAGCTCCTACCGACAGAACGATGGCTACACCTTC; CDR3 protein: CASSYRQNDGYTF
D gene: -; J gene: TRBJ2-6; clone size: -; V gene: TRBV27; CDR3 DNA: TGTGCCAGCAGTTCAGGTTCTGGGGCCAACGTCCTGACTTTC; CDR3 protein: CASSSGSGANVLTF
D gene: TRBD2; J gene: TRBJ2-3; clone size: -; V gene: TRBV28; CDR3 DNA: TGTGCCAGCAGCACGGGGGGGGGCACAGATACGCAGTATTTT; CDR3 protein: CASSTGGGTDTQYF
D gene: -; J gene: TRBJ1-5; clone size: -; V gene: TRBV19; CDR3 DNA: TGTGCCAGTAGTTTTGGGGCTGATCAGCCCCAGCATTTT; CDR3 protein: CASSFGADQPQHF
D gene: -; J gene: TRBJ1-3; clone size: -; V gene: TRBV6-6; CDR3 DNA: TGTGCCAGCAGCCTCACCCAGGGGGGAAACACCATATATTTT; CDR3 protein: CASSLTQGGNTIYF
D gene: TRBD2; J gene: TRBJ2-5; clone size: -; V gene: TRBV28; CDR3 DNA: TGTGCCAGCAGCGTGGGGGCCTCTAGCGGGGGACGAGAGACCCAGTACTTC; CDR3 protein: CASSVGASSGGRETQYF
D gene: -; J gene: TRBJ1-1; clone size: once; V gene: TRBV2; CDR3 DNA: TGTGCCAGCAGTGTTGAGGCCAGCCATGAAGCTTTCTTT; CDR3 protein: CASSVEASHEAFF
D gene: -; J gene: TRBJ1-5; clone size: few; V gene: TRBV28; CDR3 DNA: TGTGCCAGCAGTCCCCCAAATCAGCCCCAGCATTTT; CDR3 protein: CASSPPNQPQHF
D gene: TRBD2; J gene: TRBJ2-7; clone size: -; V gene: TRBV15; CDR3 DNA: TGTGCCACCAGCAGAGATTTAGCTAGCGGCTCCTACGAGCAGTACTTC; CDR3 protein: CATSRDLASGSYEQYF
D gene: -; J gene: TRBJ2-5; clone size: -; V gene: TRBV21-1; CDR3 DNA: TGTGCCAGCAGCAAAGAAACTGGCCCGACGGGGGGTGAAGAGACCCAGTACTTC; CDR3 protein: CASSKETGPTGGEETQYF
D gene: -; J gene: TRBJ2-2; clone size: -; V gene: TRBV2; CDR3 DNA: TGTGCCAGCAGAGGGACTGGAACCGGGGAGCTGTTTTTT; CDR3 protein: CASRGTGTGELFF
D gene: -; J gene: TRBJ1-1; clone size: -; V gene: TRBV4-1; CDR3 DNA: TGCGCCAGCAGCCAGGGGACGGGGAAGATCAGAGGGGGCACTGAAGCTTTCTTT; CDR3 protein: CASSQGTGKIRGGTEAFF
D gene: -; J gene: TRBJ2-4; clone size: -; V gene: TRBV15; CDR3 DNA: TGTGCCACCAGCAATGACTCACTAGCCAAAAACATTCAGTACTTC; CDR3 protein: CATSNDSLAKNIQYF
D gene: -; J gene: TRBJ1-3; clone size: -; V gene: TRBV14; CDR3 DNA: TGTGCCAGCAGCCAAGATAGATCGTACCGATACTTCGACTCTGGAAACACCATATATTTT; CDR3 protein: CASSQDRSYRYFDSGNTIYF
D gene: TRBD2; J gene: TRBJ2-3; clone size: -; V gene: TRBV28; CDR3 DNA: TGTGCCAGCAGTTTGACTAGCGGGGGGACAACTGGCACAGATACGCAGTATTTT; CDR3 protein: CASSLTSGGTTGTDTQYF
D gene: TRBD1; J gene: TRBJ1-2; clone size: once; V gene: TRBV6-5; CDR3 DNA: TGTGCCAGCAGTTCTACAGGGGGCGCACCTAACTATGGCTACACCTTC; CDR3 protein: CASSSTGGAPNYGYTF